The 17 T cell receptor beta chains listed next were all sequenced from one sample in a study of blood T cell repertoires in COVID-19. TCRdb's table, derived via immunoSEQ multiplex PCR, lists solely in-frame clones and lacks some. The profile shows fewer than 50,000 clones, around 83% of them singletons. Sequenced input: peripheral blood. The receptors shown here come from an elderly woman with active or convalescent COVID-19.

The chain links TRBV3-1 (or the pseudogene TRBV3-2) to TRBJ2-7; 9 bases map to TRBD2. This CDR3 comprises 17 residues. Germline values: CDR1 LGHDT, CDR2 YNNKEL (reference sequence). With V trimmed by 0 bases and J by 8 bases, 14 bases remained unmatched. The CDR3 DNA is TGTGCCAGCAGCCAAGATATAAAGGGCGGGAGGGCCTGGAAGCAGTACTTC. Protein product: CASSQDIKGGRAWKQYF.

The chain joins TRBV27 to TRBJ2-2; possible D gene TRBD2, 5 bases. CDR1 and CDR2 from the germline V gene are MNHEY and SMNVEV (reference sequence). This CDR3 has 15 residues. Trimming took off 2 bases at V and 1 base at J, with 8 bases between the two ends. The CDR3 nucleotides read TGTGCCAGCAGTTTAACTCGGGAGAACACCGGGGAGCTGTTTTTT. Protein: CASSLTRENTGELFF.

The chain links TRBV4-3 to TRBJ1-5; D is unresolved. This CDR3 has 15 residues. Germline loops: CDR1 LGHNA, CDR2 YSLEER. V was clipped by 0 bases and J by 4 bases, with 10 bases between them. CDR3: CASSQDAGTNQPQHF. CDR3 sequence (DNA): TGCGCCAGCAGCCAAGATGCGGGAACGAATCAGCCCCAGCATTTT.

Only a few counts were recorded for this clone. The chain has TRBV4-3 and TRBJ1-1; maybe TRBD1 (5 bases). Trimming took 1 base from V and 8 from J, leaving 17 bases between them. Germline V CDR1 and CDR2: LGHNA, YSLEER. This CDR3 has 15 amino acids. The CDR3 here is CASSQVLTGAPEAFF. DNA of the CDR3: TGCGCCAGCAGCCAAGTATTAACAGGTGCCCCGGAAGCTTTCTTT.

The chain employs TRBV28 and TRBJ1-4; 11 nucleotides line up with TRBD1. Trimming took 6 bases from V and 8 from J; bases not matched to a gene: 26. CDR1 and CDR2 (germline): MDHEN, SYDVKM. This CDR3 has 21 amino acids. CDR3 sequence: CASSPASSPGTGGVLQEKLFF. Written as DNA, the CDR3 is TGTGCCAGCAGCCCGGCCTCAAGTCCCGGGACAGGGGGAGTACTGCAGGAAAAACTGTTTTTT.

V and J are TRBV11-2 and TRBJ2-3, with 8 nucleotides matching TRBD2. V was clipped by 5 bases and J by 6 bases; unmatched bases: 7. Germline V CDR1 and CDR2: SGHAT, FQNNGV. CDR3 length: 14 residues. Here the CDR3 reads CASSREGAVDTQYF. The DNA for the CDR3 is TGTGCCAGCAGCCGGGAGGGAGCTGTTGATACGCAGTATTTT.

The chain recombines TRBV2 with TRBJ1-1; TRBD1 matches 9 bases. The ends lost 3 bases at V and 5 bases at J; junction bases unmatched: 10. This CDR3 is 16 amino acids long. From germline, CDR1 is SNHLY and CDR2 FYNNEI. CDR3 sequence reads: CASSDATGGRVTEAFF. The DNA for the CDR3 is TGTGCCAGCAGTGACGCGACAGGGGGAAGGGTTACTGAAGCTTTCTTT.

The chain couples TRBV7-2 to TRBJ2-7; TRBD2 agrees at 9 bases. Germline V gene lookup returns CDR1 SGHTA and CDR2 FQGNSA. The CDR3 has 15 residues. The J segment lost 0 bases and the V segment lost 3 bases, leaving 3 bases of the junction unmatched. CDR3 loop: CASSFQTSGSYEQYF. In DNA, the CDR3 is TGTGCCAGCAGCTTTCAGACTAGCGGCTCCTACGAGCAGTACTTC.

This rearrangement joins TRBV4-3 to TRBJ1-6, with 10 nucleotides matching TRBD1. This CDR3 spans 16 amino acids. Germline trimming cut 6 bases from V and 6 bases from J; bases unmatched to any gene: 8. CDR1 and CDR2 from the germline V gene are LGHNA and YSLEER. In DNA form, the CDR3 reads TGCGCCAGCAGTCACACCGGGACAGGGGTTAATTCACCCCTCCACTTT. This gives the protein CASSHTGTGVNSPLHF.

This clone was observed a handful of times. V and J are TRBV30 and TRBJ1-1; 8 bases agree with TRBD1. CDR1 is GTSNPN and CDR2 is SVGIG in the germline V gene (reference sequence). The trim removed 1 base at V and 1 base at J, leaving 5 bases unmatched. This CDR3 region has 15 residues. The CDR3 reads CAWSGLGQGNTEAFF. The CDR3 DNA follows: TGTGCCTGGAGTGGACTTGGACAGGGGAACACTGAAGCTTTCTTT.

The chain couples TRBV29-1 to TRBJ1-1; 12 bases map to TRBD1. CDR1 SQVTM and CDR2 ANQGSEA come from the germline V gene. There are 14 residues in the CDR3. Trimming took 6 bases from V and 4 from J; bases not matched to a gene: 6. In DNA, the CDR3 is TGCAGCGTCATGGGACAGGGGGCGAGCACTGAAGCTTTCTTT. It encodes CSVMGQGASTEAFF.

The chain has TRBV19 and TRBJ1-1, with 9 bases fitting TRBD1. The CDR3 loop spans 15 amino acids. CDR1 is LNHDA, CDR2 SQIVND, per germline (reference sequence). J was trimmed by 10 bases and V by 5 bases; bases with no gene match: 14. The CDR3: CASSLKAGTGYVAFF. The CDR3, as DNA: TGTGCCAGTAGTCTCAAGGCCGGGACAGGGTATGTAGCTTTCTTT.

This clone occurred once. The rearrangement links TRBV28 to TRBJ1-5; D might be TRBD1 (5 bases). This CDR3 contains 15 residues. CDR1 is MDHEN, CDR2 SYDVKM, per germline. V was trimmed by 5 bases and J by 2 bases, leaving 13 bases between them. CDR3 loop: CASSRSGGGNQPQHF. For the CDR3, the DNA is TGTGCCAGCAGTCGTTCGGGGGGAGGCAATCAGCCCCAGCATTTT.

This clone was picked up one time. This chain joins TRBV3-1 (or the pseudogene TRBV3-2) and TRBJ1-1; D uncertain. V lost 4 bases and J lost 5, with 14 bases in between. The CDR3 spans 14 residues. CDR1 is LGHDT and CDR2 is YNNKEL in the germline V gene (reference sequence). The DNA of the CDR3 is TGTGCCAGCAGCCGGGCCCCCCGGGGAACTGAAGCTTTCTTT. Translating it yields CASSRAPRGTEAFF.

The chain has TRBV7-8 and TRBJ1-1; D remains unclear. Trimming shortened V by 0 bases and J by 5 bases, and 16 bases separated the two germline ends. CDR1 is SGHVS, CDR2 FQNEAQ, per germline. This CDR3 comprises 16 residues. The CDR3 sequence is CASSLANSGVRTEAFF. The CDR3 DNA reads TGTGCCAGCAGCTTAGCCAACTCCGGGGTCCGGACTGAAGCTTTCTTT.

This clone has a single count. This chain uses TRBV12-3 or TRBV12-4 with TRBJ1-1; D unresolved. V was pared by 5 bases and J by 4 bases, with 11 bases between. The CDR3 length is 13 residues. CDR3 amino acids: CASSPDFTTEAFF. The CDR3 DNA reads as TGTGCCAGCAGTCCAGACTTTACCACTGAAGCTTTCTTT.

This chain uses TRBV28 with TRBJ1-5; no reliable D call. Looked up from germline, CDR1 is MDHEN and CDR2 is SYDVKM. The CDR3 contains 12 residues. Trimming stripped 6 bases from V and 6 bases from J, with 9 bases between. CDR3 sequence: CASRIYGQPQHF. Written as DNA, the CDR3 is TGTGCCAGCAGGATATACGGTCAGCCCCAGCATTTT.